This section outlines one T cell receptor beta chain sequence together with its context. Methods used by the authors: Estimation of nucleated cell counts was performed using reference gene primer amplification. TCRdb keeps only in-frame clones here, not all; method: immunoSEQ multiplex PCR. V and J calls and clone size come straight from that table; D and trimming were deduced from the DNA. The sample records about 50,000 clones, roughly 86% being singletons. These data belong to a study of blood T cell repertoires in COVID-19. Study information: COVID-19 samples, acute and convalescent, were from the United States, Italy and Spain. The cDNA or gDNA used as material had been derived from T cells, B-cell-depleted T cells, or PBMCs.

The CDR3 runs 14 residues. What was sequenced was peripheral blood. The receptor was derived from an older woman with acute or convalescent COVID-19. The chain links TRBV21-1 to TRBJ2-1; the DNA was not used to check the table's D call, TRBD2. TRBV21-1 is termed a pseudogene. In DNA form, the CDR3 reads TGTGCCAGCAGCAGGGGACTAGCGGATAATGAGCAGTTCTTC. The encoded protein is CASSRGLADNEQFF.